This entry lists 21 T cell receptor beta chains sequenced from one sample in a study of cytomegalovirus exposure and HLA in healthy donors. The PCR used 60 Vbeta and 13 Jbeta primers. Method: immunoSEQ multiplex PCR; TCRdb's copy keeps in-frame clones and lacks some. The table has approximately 140,000 clones, 79% seen once. The sequencing input was PBMCs. Receptors originate from a female donor in good health and CMV-seronegative.

This chain links TRBV18 with TRBJ2-6; TRBD2 is a possible D gene (6 bases). This CDR3 is built from 18 residues. CDR1 is KGHSH and CDR2 is LQKENI in the germline V gene. Trimming removed 2 bases at V and 4 bases at J, with 18 bases between. This CDR3 reads CASSPRAGSTTGANVLTF. The CDR3 DNA reads TGTGCCAGCTCACCAAGGGCCGGGAGTACCACAGGGGCCAACGTCCTGACTTTC.

The CDR3 loop reads CASRRAGTVGNSPLHF. CDR3 nucleotide sequence: TGTGCCAGCAGGCGGGCGGGGACGGTGGGTAATTCACCCCTCCACTTT. The V call is TRBV27, the J call TRBJ1-6, with a possible D match to TRBD1 (5 bases). The ends were cut back, 6 bases at V and 6 bases at J, with 18 bases in the middle. CDR1 and CDR2 (germline): MNHEY, SMNVEV (reference sequence). The CDR3 consists of 16 residues.

V gene TRBV28 combines with J gene TRBJ1-1; D perhaps matches TRBD1 (6 bases). Per germline, CDR1 MDHEN and CDR2 SYDVKM. This CDR3 has 17 amino acids. V lost 6 bases, J lost 10 bases, and 30 bases lay in between. CDR3 nucleotide sequence: TGTGCCAGCAGCCTTGGAGCCGCGGGGGCTAATAATGATGGAGCTTTCTTT. Translating it yields CASSLGAAGANNDGAFF. Together with reference TRBV28 and TRBJ1-1, the CDR3 gives the full variable domain: DVKVTQSSRYLVKRTGEKVFLECVQDMDHENMFWYRQDPGLGLRLIYFSYDVKMKEKGDIPEGYSVSREKKERFSLILESASTNQTSMYLCASSLGAAGANNDGAFFGQGTRLTVV.

This chain joins TRBV30 and TRBJ2-1; unclear D gene. Deletions cut 2 bases from V and 9 bases from J, with 11 bases between. Looked up from germline, CDR1 is GTSNPN and CDR2 is SVGIG (reference sequence). The CDR3 loop spans 12 amino acids. CDR3 sequence: CAWSPAQREQFF. For the CDR3, the DNA is TGTGCCTGGAGTCCCGCTCAGCGTGAGCAGTTCTTC. Filled out from reference TRBV30 and TRBJ2-1, the complete variable domain reads SQTIHQWPATLVQPVGSPLSLECTVEGTSNPNLYWYRQAAGRGLQLLFYSVGIGQISSEVPQNLSASRPQDRQFILSSKKLLLSDSGFYLCAWSPAQREQFFGPGTRLTVL.

V is TRBV6-6 and J is TRBJ2-7; D call uncertain. This CDR3 has 12 residues. Per germline, CDR1 MNHNY and CDR2 SVGAGI (reference sequence). The V and J ends lost 4 bases and 1 base respectively, with 5 bases between them. This CDR3 is CASSFSSYEQYF. As DNA, the CDR3 is TGTGCCAGCAGTTTTAGTTCCTACGAGCAGTACTTC.

This chain links TRBV7-2 with TRBJ2-5; D is undetermined. The germline gives CDR1 SGHTA, CDR2 FQGNSA. Trimming took off 7 bases at V and 5 bases at J, with 23 bases between the two ends. The CDR3 is made up of 16 amino acids. CDR3 loop: CASTAPRRSNQETQYF. The CDR3, as DNA: TGTGCCAGCACCGCGCCGAGGCGTTCGAATCAGGAGACCCAGTACTTC. Drawing the rest from reference TRBV7-2 and TRBJ2-5, the complete variable domain is GAGVSQSPSNKVTEKGKDVELRCDPISGHTALYWYRQSLGQGLEFLIYFQGNSAPDKSGLPSDRFSAERTGGSVSTLTIQRTQQEDSAVYLCASTAPRRSNQETQYFGPGTRLLVL.

The chain links TRBV5-6 to TRBJ2-3; maybe TRBD1 (6 bases). The CDR3 is 14 amino acids. V lost 5 bases to trimming and J lost 2 bases, with 12 bases between them. CDR1 SGHDT and CDR2 YYEEEE come from the germline V gene. The CDR3 region has the DNA TGTGCCAGCAGTCCCGACAGGAACACAGATACGCAGTATTTT. Translated, it gives CASSPDRNTDTQYF.

CDR3 coding DNA: TGTGCTAGTGGTCTCCCGGGGAGGCCCAGGGACTATGGCTACACCTTC. Amino acids: CASGLPGRPRDYGYTF. The chain is built from TRBV12-5 and TRBJ1-2, with D tentatively TRBD1 (5 bases). V lost 5 bases and J 3 bases, leaving 19 bases between the germline ends. This CDR3 is built from 16 residues. Looked up from germline, CDR1 is LGHNT and CDR2 is FRNRAP.

CDR3 bases: TGTGCCTGGAGTCGAGTAATTGGACAGGGCATTTCACCCCTCCACTTT. As protein: CAWSRVIGQGISPLHF. V is TRBV30 and J is TRBJ1-6; 8 bases align to TRBD1. The CDR3 covers 16 residues. Germline V gene lookup returns CDR1 GTSNPN and CDR2 SVGIG (reference sequence). V lost 2 bases to trimming and J lost 9 bases; unmatched junction nucleotides: 12.

This clone showed up just a few times. The genes are TRBV5-1 and TRBJ2-7; tentatively, D is TRBD2 (5 bases). Germline V gene sequence: CDR1 SGHRS, CDR2 YFSETQ. Trimming pared 6 bases from V and 4 bases from J, leaving 17 bases between. The CDR3 sequence is 14 residues long. The CDR3 bases are TGCGCCAGCACGTCGGTCCCCGGGGAATACGAGCAGTACTTC. It specifies CASTSVPGEYEQYF.

This clone was recorded only once. The rearrangement joins TRBV5-8 to TRBJ2-5; the match to TRBD1 covers 7 bases. The CDR3 covers 14 residues. Germline V CDR1 and CDR2: SGHTS, YDEGEE. V shed 3 bases and J 1 base; nucleotides not matched to a gene: 3. This CDR3 reads CASSSGQLQETQYF. In DNA, the CDR3 is TGTGCCAGCAGCTCGGGACAGCTCCAAGAGACCCAGTACTTC. The full variable domain, completed using reference TRBV5-8 and TRBJ2-5, is EAGVTQSPTHLIKTRGQQATLRCSPISGHTSVYWYQQALGLGLQFLLWYDEGEERNRGNFPPRFSGRQFPNYSSELNVNALELEDSALYLCASSSGQLQETQYFGPGTRLLVL.

The chain links TRBV30 to TRBJ2-7; a weak D match, TRBD1 (5 bases). The CDR3 has 11 amino acids. Trimming removed 4 bases from V and 4 bases from J, with 8 bases in between. CDR1 and CDR2 from the germline V gene are GTSNPN and SVGIG (reference sequence). DNA of the CDR3: TGTGCCTGGATGACAGATTACGAGCAGTACTTC. Amino acids: CAWMTDYEQYF. The full variable domain, rest sourced from reference TRBV30 and TRBJ2-7, is SQTIHQWPATLVQPVGSPLSLECTVEGTSNPNLYWYRQAAGRGLQLLFYSVGIGQISSEVPQNLSASRPQDRQFILSSKKLLLSDSGFYLCAWMTDYEQYFGPGTRLTVT.

The chain has TRBV4-1 and TRBJ1-1; no firm D call. This CDR3 contains 14 residues. Germline V lookup: CDR1 MGHRA, CDR2 YSYEKL. V was shortened by 3 bases and J by 4 bases, with 12 bases between the two germline ends. As DNA, the CDR3 is TGCGCCAGCAGCCATGCGGGGTTTGGCACTGAAGCTTTCTTT. Its protein product is CASSHAGFGTEAFF.

The chain links TRBV5-4 to TRBJ2-5; 9 bases map to TRBD1. CDR3 length: 15 amino acids. J was trimmed by 5 bases and V by 1 base; bases with no gene match: 6. From germline, CDR1 is SGHNT and CDR2 YYREEE (reference sequence). CDR3 sequence reads: CASSLSGTGMETQYF. CDR3 coding DNA: TGTGCCAGCAGCTTGTCCGGGACAGGGATGGAGACCCAGTACTTC.

The gene calls are TRBV18 and TRBJ1-1, with 8 nucleotides matching TRBD1. Germline trimming cut 6 bases from V and 0 bases from J; bases unmatched to any gene: 3. The CDR3 contains 14 residues. Germline V gene lookup returns CDR1 KGHSH and CDR2 LQKENI. The chain's CDR3 is CASSPGQVNTEAFF. CDR3 nucleotide sequence: TGTGCCAGCTCTCCGGGACAGGTGAACACTGAAGCTTTCTTT.

CDR3: CASSFGTGRDYGYTF. CDR3 in DNA: TGTGCCAGCAGTTTTGGGACAGGGAGGGACTATGGCTACACCTTC. This chain links TRBV27 with TRBJ1-2; 9 nucleotides align to TRBD1. Trimming cost V 3 bases and J 3 bases; bases outside gene matches: 5. The CDR3 extends over 15 amino acids. CDR1 is MNHEY and CDR2 is SMNVEV in the germline V gene (reference sequence).

This chain joins TRBV29-1 and TRBJ2-5, with D possibly being TRBD2 (6 bases). CDR3 length: 11 residues. The germline V gene encodes CDR1 SQVTM and CDR2 ANQGSEA. With 7 bases removed from V and 4 bases from J, the gap between germline ends came to 10 bases. In nucleotides, the CDR3 is TGCAGCGCCGGGAGTAGAGAGACCCAGTACTTC. Its translation: CSAGSRETQYF.

J is TRBJ2-7 and V is TRBV4-3; 7 bases match TRBD2. CDR3 length equals 14 residues. Germline loops: CDR1 LGHNA, CDR2 YSLEER. J lost 3 bases, V lost 1 base, and 3 bases had no gene match. The CDR3 DNA reads TGCGCCAGCAGCCAAGTTGGGGGGGACTACGAGCAGTACTTC. Translated: CASSQVGGDYEQYF.

V is TRBV7-3 and J is TRBJ1-6; D gene uncertain. CDR3 size: 13 residues. With 3 bases removed from V and 11 bases from J, the gap between germline ends came to 11 bases. CDR1 SGHTA and CDR2 FQGTGA come from the germline V gene. The DNA of the CDR3 is TGTGCCAGCAGCTTTGAACCCCGGGCACCCCTCCACTTT. Protein product: CASSFEPRAPLHF.

This sequence joins TRBV19 and TRBJ2-1; D gene ambiguous. CDR1 LNHDA and CDR2 SQIVND come from the germline V gene (reference sequence). Trimming took off 6 bases at V and 0 bases at J, with 12 bases between the two ends. The CDR3 runs 15 residues. The CDR3 sequence: CASRLTARSYNEQFF. CDR3 sequence (DNA): TGTGCCAGTAGACTAACGGCCCGCTCCTACAATGAGCAGTTCTTC.

The V gene is TRBV28, the J gene TRBJ1-4, with 9 bases aligning to TRBD1. This CDR3 has 16 amino acids. The V segment lost 6 bases and the J segment 8 bases; nucleotides outside the gene matches: 13. CDR1 is MDHEN, CDR2 SYDVKM, per germline. The chain's CDR3 is CASSETGQGGEEKLFF. As DNA, the CDR3 is TGTGCCAGCAGCGAAACGGGACAGGGCGGGGAGGAAAAACTGTTTTTT. The whole variable domain, remainder taken from reference TRBV28 and TRBJ1-4, is DVKVTQSSRYLVKRTGEKVFLECVQDMDHENMFWYRQDPGLGLRLIYFSYDVKMKEKGDIPEGYSVSREKKERFSLILESASTNQTSMYLCASSETGQGGEEKLFFGSGTQLSVL.